This T cell receptor beta chain was obtained from a study of identical twins. The V end was cut by 8 bases, the J end by 7 bases, with 16 bases between. The CDR3 is 13 residues long. CDR1 SGHRS and CDR2 YFSETQ come from the germline V gene. This clonotype came up many times. The antigen is not known. Findings and limits, study-wide: Twins' surplus sharing was weaker for beta out-of-frame sequences. Cross-sectional statistics underpinned the conclusions; the same donors were not followed. Fewer insertions were carried by abundant cord blood beta clonotypes, but none was seen in memory repertoires.

MiXCR was run by TCRdb on the 5' RACE reads, yielding one entry per CDR3 protein. The sample shows just over 450,000 distinct CDR3 sequences, 13% to 15% of them seen only once. These data also featured in a second study, about yellow fever vaccine responses in identical twins.

Sequencing was carried out using CD4+ T cells sorted from blood. This clonotype was obtained from a woman under 30 in good health. The chain joins TRBV5-1 to TRBJ2-1; tentatively, D is TRBD2 (7 bases). Here the CDR3 reads CASATGRVNEQFF. CDR3 bases: TGCGCCAGTGCCACAGGGAGGGTTAATGAGCAGTTCTTC. The full variable domain, completed using reference TRBV5-1 and TRBJ2-1, is KAGVTQTPRYLIKTRGQQVTLSCSPISGHRSVSWYQQTPGQGLQFLFEYFSETQRNKGNFPGRFSGRQFSNSRSEMNVSTLELGDSALYLCASATGRVNEQFFGPGTRLTVL.